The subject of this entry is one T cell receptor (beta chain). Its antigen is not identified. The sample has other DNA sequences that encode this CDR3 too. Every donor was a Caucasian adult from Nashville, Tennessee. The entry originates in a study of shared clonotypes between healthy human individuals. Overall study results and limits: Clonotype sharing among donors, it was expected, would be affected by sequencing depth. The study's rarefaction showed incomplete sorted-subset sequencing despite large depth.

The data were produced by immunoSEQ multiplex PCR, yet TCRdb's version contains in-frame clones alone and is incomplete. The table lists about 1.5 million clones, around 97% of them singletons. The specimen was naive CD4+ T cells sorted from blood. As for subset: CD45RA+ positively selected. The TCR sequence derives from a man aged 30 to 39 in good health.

The CDR3 reads CASSFPRGSYNEQFF. The CDR3 DNA reads TGCGCCAGCAGCTTCCCGCGGGGCTCCTACAATGAGCAGTTCTTC. The chain recombines TRBV5-1 with TRBJ2-1; perhaps TRBD2 as D (6 bases). Germline V CDR1 and CDR2: SGHRS, YFSETQ. The germline V and J ends were trimmed by 2 bases and 0 bases, with 9 bases remaining between them. The CDR3 contains 15 residues. Full variable domain (missing parts from reference TRBV5-1 and TRBJ2-1): KAGVTQTPRYLIKTRGQQVTLSCSPISGHRSVSWYQQTPGQGLQFLFEYFSETQRNKGNFPGRFSGRQFSNSRSEMNVSTLELGDSALYLCASSFPRGSYNEQFFGPGTRLTVL.